Presented here are 30 T cell receptor beta chains from one specimen sequenced in a study of control samples from healthy donors and cancer patients. The method was immunoSEQ multiplex PCR; TCRdb's version includes in-frame clones alone and lacks a portion of them. In the table there are around 20,000 clones, 75% to 90% of which are singletons. The sequencing sample was made of PBMCs. All receptors come from a man in his sixties with head and neck cancer.

The chain links TRBV30 to TRBJ1-5; no clear D. CDR3 size: 12 residues. In germline, CDR1 is GTSNPN, CDR2 SVGIG (reference sequence). Trimming cost V 3 bases and J 2 bases, with 5 bases left between them. The CDR3 sequence: CAWRMGNQPQHF. Written as DNA, the CDR3 is TGTGCCTGGAGAATGGGCAATCAGCCCCAGCATTTT.

V usage is TRBV30 and J usage is TRBJ1-2, with TRBD1 as a possible D gene (5 bases). This CDR3 region has 12 residues. From germline, CDR1 is GTSNPN and CDR2 SVGIG (reference sequence). Trimming took off 2 bases at V and 4 bases at J, with 8 bases between the two ends. CDR3 loop: CAWSPGTYGYTF. The DNA of the CDR3 is TGTGCCTGGAGTCCCGGGACCTATGGCTACACCTTC.

The rearrangement uses TRBV18 and TRBJ1-5, with D maybe TRBD1 (6 bases). V was cut by 3 bases and J by 2 bases, with 11 bases left in between. Germline V CDR1 and CDR2: KGHSH, LQKENI. The CDR3 length is 15 residues. The DNA of the CDR3 is TGTGCCAGCTCACCTACAGGGATTGGCAATCAGCCCCAGCATTTT. This translates into CASSPTGIGNQPQHF.

The chain uses TRBV20-1 and TRBJ2-5, with D tentatively TRBD1 (5 bases). From germline, CDR1 is DFQATT and CDR2 SNEGSKA (reference sequence). V was pared by 3 bases and J by 5 bases, with 16 bases between. The CDR3 runs to 14 residues. CDR3 bases: TGCAGTGCTAGTAATCAGGGTGGTAAGGAGACCCAGTACTTC. It yields the protein CSASNQGGKETQYF.

The chain uses TRBV5-6 and TRBJ2-7; 7 nucleotides align to TRBD1. Germline values: CDR1 SGHDT, CDR2 YYEEEE. This CDR3 has 14 residues. The V and J ends lost 3 bases and 2 bases, in that order; junction bases with no gene match: 5. The CDR3 here is CASSSRDRTYEQYV. The CDR3 coding sequence is TGTGCCAGCAGCTCTCGGGACAGAACCTACGAGCAGTACGTC.

V usage is TRBV6-6 and J usage is TRBJ2-1, with D tentatively TRBD1 or TRBD2 (5 bases each). Between the trimmed V and J ends, which lost 6 bases and 7 bases, there was a span of 13 bases. Germline assignment: CDR1 MNHNY and CDR2 SVGAGI (reference sequence). This CDR3 comprises 13 residues. The CDR3 nucleotides read TGTGCCAGCAGAAAGATAGGGGAGAATGAGCAGTTCTTC. As protein: CASRKIGENEQFF.

Worth noting for this clone: Within the sample, other DNA sequences also encode this same CDR3. The gene calls are TRBV5-1 and TRBJ2-5, with D tentatively TRBD2 (6 bases). The V gene's germline CDR1 is SGHRS and CDR2 YFSETQ. V lost 5 bases, J lost 1 base, and 9 bases lay in between. The CDR3 runs 13 residues. The CDR3 DNA follows: TGCGCCAGCAGTCCTAGCGTCCAAGAGACCCAGTACTTC. This codes for CASSPSVQETQYF.

This chain uses TRBV29-1 with TRBJ1-2; D is unclear. Germline V gives CDR1 SQVTM, CDR2 ANQGSEA. This CDR3 is 13 amino acids long. Trimming left V 6 bases short and J 4 bases short, with 15 bases between. CDR3 sequence: CSVTQTFFYGYTF. CDR3 nucleotides: TGCAGCGTCACACAGACGTTCTTCTATGGCTACACCTTC.

The V gene is TRBV5-1, the J gene TRBJ2-3, with 10 bases that match TRBD1. This CDR3 has 17 residues. J lost 0 bases, V lost 3 bases, and 7 bases had no gene match. CDR1 and CDR2 (germline): SGHRS, YFSETQ. Written as DNA, the CDR3 is TGCGCCAGCAGCTCGGGGGGACAGGGGTCAAGCACAGATACGCAGTATTTT. Its protein product is CASSSGGQGSSTDTQYF.

This chain links TRBV3-1 (or the pseudogene TRBV3-2) with TRBJ1-2, with 7 positions matching TRBD1. Germline V gene sequence: CDR1 LGHDT, CDR2 YNNKEL (reference sequence). The junction had 6 bases not matched to a gene; V was cut back by 5 bases and J by 3 bases. The CDR3 has 14 residues. CDR3 region: CASSIRQGDYGYTF. The DNA for the CDR3 is TGTGCCAGCAGCATACGACAGGGTGACTATGGCTACACCTTC.

Details on this clone: The junction departs from germline at one end; a sequencing error may be responsible. The chain joins TRBV13 to TRBJ1-4; D possibly corresponds to TRBD1 (5 bases). The CDR3 totals 15 residues. The germline V gene has CDR1 PRHDT and CDR2 FYEKMQ (reference sequence). CDR3 coding DNA: TGTGCCAGCAGCGCCTGGGGGACTGTTAATCAAAAACTGTTTTTT. It codes for CASSAWGTVNQKLFF.

This chain uses TRBV5-1 with TRBJ2-2; a possible D gene is TRBD2 (5 bases). This CDR3 has 14 residues. CDR1 SGHRS and CDR2 YFSETQ come from the germline V gene. Between the trimmed V and J ends, which lost 0 bases and 5 bases, there was a span of 8 bases. CDR3 coding DNA: TGCGCCAGCAGCTTGGTAACGGGGACCGGGGAGCTGTTTTTT. This translates into CASSLVTGTGELFF.

The chain employs TRBV14 and TRBJ2-7; weak D call: TRBD1 (5 bases). Germline V gives CDR1 SGHDN, CDR2 FVKESK. The CDR3 loop spans 13 amino acids. The V gene lost 0 bases and the J gene lost 3 bases, with 6 bases spanning the gap. CDR3 amino acids: CASSQDRGYEQYV. In nucleotides, the CDR3 is TGTGCCAGCAGCCAAGATAGGGGCTACGAGCAGTACGTC.

In this sample, this clone turned up once. The chain employs TRBV5-1 and TRBJ2-3, with D tentatively TRBD2 (6 bases). The CDR3 is 16 amino acids. Trimming took off 2 bases at V and 1 base at J, with 14 bases between the two ends. Germline-derived CDR1 and CDR2 are SGHRS and YFSETQ. CDR3 in amino acids: CASSFLAVGGTDTQYF. Here the CDR3 DNA reads TGCGCCAGCAGCTTCTTAGCGGTTGGTGGCACAGATACGCAGTATTTT. Combining the CDR3 with reference TRBV5-1 and TRBJ2-3 gives the whole variable domain KAGVTQTPRYLIKTRGQQVTLSCSPISGHRSVSWYQQTPGQGLQFLFEYFSETQRNKGNFPGRFSGRQFSNSRSEMNVSTLELGDSALYLCASSFLAVGGTDTQYFGPGTRLTVL.

The genes are TRBV19 and TRBJ1-5; 10 bases are shared with TRBD1. Germline CDR1 reads LNHDA; CDR2 reads SQIVND (reference sequence). The junction had 7 bases not matched to a gene; V was cut back by 4 bases and J by 4 bases. The CDR3 length is 16 residues. CDR3 DNA: TGTGCCAGTAGTACGGACAGGGGGTTACGGAATCAGCCCCAGCATTTT. It is translated as CASSTDRGLRNQPQHF.

The chain links TRBV7-3 to TRBJ2-3; TRBD1 or TRBD2 may be the D gene (5 bases each). In germline, CDR1 is SGHTA, CDR2 FQGTGA. The CDR3 is 19 residues long. V gave up 1 base and J gave up 2 bases, with 22 bases separating them. The CDR3 bases are TGTGCCAGCAGCTTAAAGAGCGGCGACTCCAGAGGGGCCACAGATACGCAGTATTTT. It yields the protein CASSLKSGDSRGATDTQYF.

The chain combines TRBV6-5 with TRBJ2-7, with 7 positions matching TRBD2. CDR3 length: 15 amino acids. With V trimmed by 0 bases and J by 6 bases, 8 bases remained unmatched. Germline V lookup: CDR1 MNHEY, CDR2 SVGAGI. In nucleotides, the CDR3 is TGTGCCAGCAGTTACTCTCCTAGCGGCCTTGGCGAGCAGTACTTC. The encoded protein is CASSYSPSGLGEQYF.

The chain couples TRBV6-5 to TRBJ1-1; 9 nucleotides align to TRBD1. The germline V gene encodes CDR1 MNHEY and CDR2 SVGAGI. This CDR3 has 15 amino acids. Germline trimming cut 7 bases from V and 4 bases from J; bases unmatched to any gene: 10. DNA of the CDR3: TGTGCCAGCACCGCCTTGACAGGGGGATTCACTGAAGCTTTCTTT. Encoded protein: CASTALTGGFTEAFF.

The chain uses TRBV4-1 and TRBJ2-3; 8 positions match TRBD2. The ends lost 0 bases at V and 11 bases at J; junction bases unmatched: 13. The CDR3 totals 16 residues. Germline V CDR1 and CDR2: MGHRA, YSYEKL. The CDR3: CASSQERAQAGGWQYF. The CDR3 DNA follows: TGCGCCAGCAGCCAAGAAAGGGCTCAGGCGGGAGGATGGCAGTATTTT.

This clone is classed as medium-sized. The chain recombines TRBV5-6 with TRBJ1-2; D ambiguous. The CDR3 spans 13 residues. V was shortened by 0 bases and J by 5 bases, with 8 bases between the two germline ends. Germline V gene sequence: CDR1 SGHDT, CDR2 YYEEEE. The CDR3 DNA is TGTGCCAGCAGCTTGGGCCAGGAGTATGGCTACACCTTC. It translates to CASSLGQEYGYTF.

The rearrangement links TRBV30 to TRBJ1-1; D gene ambiguous. This CDR3 is built from 12 residues. Looked up from germline, CDR1 is GTSNPN and CDR2 is SVGIG (reference sequence). Trimming removed 2 bases at V and 6 bases at J, with 10 bases between. The CDR3 DNA is TGTGCCTGGAGTCGTTTACTCCCTGAAGCTTTCTTT. Its translation is CAWSRLLPEAFF.

The chain is built from TRBV7-9 and TRBJ1-1; D is uncertain. Germline V gives CDR1 SEHNR, CDR2 FQNEAQ (reference sequence). The CDR3 spans 12 residues. Trimming removed 1 base at V and 6 bases at J, with 6 bases between. CDR3 in amino acids: CASSLGRPEAFF. The CDR3 DNA follows: TGTGCCAGCAGCTTAGGGAGGCCTGAAGCTTTCTTT.

The chain combines TRBV30 with TRBJ1-5; possibly TRBD1 for D (6 bases). CDR1 is GTSNPN, CDR2 SVGIG, per germline (reference sequence). Trimming cost V 0 bases and J 9 bases, with 15 bases left between them. CDR3 size: 14 residues. CDR3 DNA: TGTGCCTGGAGTGTACAGGGCCCACTAGGGCCCCAGCATTTT. This gives the protein CAWSVQGPLGPQHF.

The CDR3 is CASSQDPPLAEHNEQFF. CDR3 nucleotides: TGTGCCAGCAGCCAAGATCCACCCCTAGCGGAACACAATGAGCAGTTCTTC. The chain combines TRBV3-1 (or the pseudogene TRBV3-2) with TRBJ2-1; 7 bases agree with TRBD2. This CDR3 has 17 residues. J lost 5 bases, V lost 0 bases, and 10 bases had no gene match. Germline CDR1 and CDR2: LGHDT and YNNKEL (reference sequence).

V and J are TRBV7-8 and TRBJ1-5; no reliable D call. The CDR3 length is 16 residues. Trimming removed 5 bases from V and 0 bases from J, with 14 bases in between. Germline CDR1 and CDR2: SGHVS and FQNEAQ. The CDR3 loop is CASSPLGSNSNQPQHF. The DNA for the CDR3 is TGTGCCAGCAGCCCCCTGGGGAGTAATAGCAATCAGCCCCAGCATTTT.

The chain employs TRBV12-2 and TRBJ1-1; TRBD1 is taken as the D call from the table, unchecked against the DNA. TRBV12-2 is an annotated pseudogene. The CDR3 is made up of 18 amino acids. The CDR3 sequence is CASRFVCSDRAMNTEAFF. The CDR3 region has the DNA TGTGCAAGTCGCTTCGTTTGTAGCGACAGGGCGATGAACACTGAAGCTTTCTTT.

J is TRBJ2-5 and V is TRBV6-5; 7 bases align to TRBD2. V lost 5 bases to trimming and J lost 4 bases; unmatched junction nucleotides: 10. Germline V gives CDR1 MNHEY, CDR2 SVGAGI. The CDR3 extends over 15 amino acids. The CDR3 spells CASSSPSRELETQYF. The CDR3 DNA reads as TGTGCCAGCAGTAGCCCCTCGCGGGAGCTAGAGACCCAGTACTTC.

This clone came up a few times. This chain's CDR3 is CASSYGTGDNEQYV. The CDR3 DNA sequence: TGCGCCAGCAGCTATGGGACAGGGGACAACGAGCAGTACGTC. The chain couples TRBV5-1 to TRBJ2-7; 10 bases are shared with TRBD1. CDR3 length equals 14 residues. CDR1 and CDR2 from the germline V gene are SGHRS and YFSETQ. Germline trimming cut 3 bases from V and 5 bases from J; bases unmatched to any gene: 5.

The chain links TRBV7-9 to TRBJ2-5; D gene unclear. CDR3 length: 14 amino acids. V lost 2 bases and J lost 3, with 10 bases in between. Germline lookup yields CDR1 SEHNR and CDR2 FQNEAQ (reference sequence). The CDR3 protein is CASSLFGVEETQYF. The CDR3 nucleotides are TGTGCCAGCAGCTTATTCGGTGTGGAAGAGACCCAGTACTTC.

The CDR3 sequence is CASSAEWGTGRTGELFF. As DNA, the CDR3 is TGTGCCAGCAGCGCAGAATGGGGGACAGGGAGGACCGGGGAGCTGTTTTTT. This chain connects TRBV5-6 to TRBJ2-2; 9 positions match TRBD1. The CDR3 covers 17 residues. CDR1 is SGHDT and CDR2 is YYEEEE in the germline V gene. V shed 4 bases, J shed 5 bases, and the junction held 12 bases outside the gene matches.